A single sample is the source of the 15 T cell receptor beta chains below, sequenced in a study of cytomegalovirus exposure and HLA in healthy donors. Use of 60 Vbeta and 13 Jbeta primers characterized the PCR. Clones were read by immunoSEQ multiplex PCR, and TCRdb kept only the in-frame ones, dropping some. The sample records under 200,000 clones, over 75% being singletons. What was sequenced was PBMCs. These receptors were taken from a man between 60 and 75 years old in good health and CMV-seronegative.

This clone was recorded a few times. The chain links TRBV10-1 to TRBJ2-2, with 8 bases aligning to TRBD1. The J segment lost 2 bases and the V segment lost 9 bases, leaving 14 bases of the junction unmatched. From germline, CDR1 is WNHNN and CDR2 SYGVQD (reference sequence). This CDR3 comprises 17 residues. The CDR3 protein is CARRVSADRANTGELFF. The DNA for the CDR3 is TGCGCCAGGAGAGTCTCTGCGGACAGGGCAAACACCGGGGAGCTGTTTTTT.

The chain combines TRBV9 with TRBJ2-1, with TRBD2 matching over 15 bases. CDR1 is SGDLS, CDR2 YYNGEE, per germline. V was pared by 6 bases and J by 0 bases, with 10 bases of the junction left unmatched. The CDR3 contains 19 residues. The CDR3, as DNA: TGTGCCAGCAACCCGGGACTAGCGGGGGGCTCTGGCTCCTACAATGAGCAGTTCTTC. Its translation: CASNPGLAGGSGSYNEQFF. Complete variable domain (other parts from reference TRBV9 and TRBJ2-1): DSGVTQTPKHLITATGQRVTLRCSPRSGDLSVYWYQQSLDQGLQFLIQYYNGEERAKGNILERFSAQQFPDLHSELNLSSLELGDSALYFCASNPGLAGGSGSYNEQFFGPGTRLTVL.

The rearrangement uses TRBV6-5 and TRBJ2-1; 9 bases agree with TRBD2. Germline CDR1 reads MNHEY; CDR2 reads SVGAGI. CDR3 size: 11 residues. With V trimmed by 6 bases and J by 16 bases, 7 bases remained unmatched. The DNA for the CDR3 is TGTGCCAGCAGCCGCGGGAGGGCGGATTTCTTC. Translation gives CASSRGRADFF.

The gene calls are TRBV5-1 and TRBJ2-1, with TRBD2 as a possible D gene (5 bases). The V end lost 4 bases, the J end lost 5 bases, and 13 bases lay between the germline ends. Germline CDR1 SGHRS, CDR2 YFSETQ. CDR3 length: 14 residues. The DNA of the CDR3 is TGCGCCAGCAGCCTAAATAGCGCAAACAATGAGCAGTTCTTC. Residues: CASSLNSANNEQFF.

J is TRBJ2-3 and V is TRBV9, with D unresolved. The V gene's germline CDR1 is SGDLS and CDR2 YYNGEE. Trimming stripped 2 bases from V and 2 bases from J, with 3 bases between. There are 12 residues in the CDR3. CDR3 nucleotide sequence: TGTGCCAGCAGCGTTTACACAGATACGCAGTATTTT. This gives the protein CASSVYTDTQYF. The whole variable domain, remainder taken from reference TRBV9 and TRBJ2-3, is DSGVTQTPKHLITATGQRVTLRCSPRSGDLSVYWYQQSLDQGLQFLIQYYNGEERAKGNILERFSAQQFPDLHSELNLSSLELGDSALYFCASSVYTDTQYFGPGTRLTVL.

This chain links TRBV6-5 with TRBJ2-5, with D maybe TRBD1 (5 bases). The DNA end is a closer match to TRBJ2-7, so the J assignment may be wrong. This CDR3 is built from 13 residues. Germline loops: CDR1 MNHEY, CDR2 SVGAGI. The CDR3: CATRRARVYEQYF. CDR3 coding DNA: TGTGCCACCCGAAGGGCCAGGGTCTACGAGCAGTACTTC.

This rearrangement joins TRBV28 to TRBJ2-5, with TRBD1 identical over 11 bases. This CDR3 is built from 17 residues. The J segment lost 3 bases and the V segment lost 2 bases, leaving 8 bases of the junction unmatched. Looked up from germline, CDR1 is MDHEN and CDR2 is SYDVKM. The DNA of the CDR3 is TGTGCCAGCAGTTTACGAATTCCGGGACAGGGGGAAGAGACCCAGTACTTC. This translates into CASSLRIPGQGEETQYF.

A note on this clone: Its ends do not fully match the called genes, so a read error is possible. This chain links TRBV6-6 with TRBJ1-6; D is possibly TRBD1 (5 bases). Germline CDR1 MNHNY, CDR2 SVGAGI (reference sequence). CDR3 size: 14 residues. CDR3: CASGRGSNNSPLNF. The CDR3 coding sequence is TGTGCCAGCGGGCGGGGGTCGAATAATTCACCCCTCAACTTT.

The chain employs TRBV6-1 and TRBJ1-3; no clear D gene. This CDR3 region has 14 residues. Trimming stripped 7 bases from V and 0 bases from J, with 10 bases between. The germline CDR1 and CDR2 sequences are MNHNS and SASEGT. CDR3 sequence reads: CASNGRFSGNTIYF. CDR3 bases: TGTGCCAGCAATGGGAGGTTCTCTGGAAACACCATATATTTT.

The chain carries TRBV6-1 and TRBJ2-7; tentative D call: TRBD1 (6 bases). With 2 bases removed from V and 3 bases from J, the gap between germline ends came to 11 bases. CDR1 and CDR2 (germline): MNHNS, SASEGT. The CDR3 extends over 14 amino acids. Here the CDR3 reads CASSEQMDSYEQYF. The CDR3 DNA is TGTGCCAGCAGTGAACAGATGGACAGCTACGAGCAGTACTTC.

This chain links TRBV10-2 with TRBJ2-2, with a weak D call TRBD1 (5 bases). The ends were cut back, 11 bases at V and 0 bases at J, with 16 bases in the middle. The CDR3 spans 15 residues. Germline CDR1 and CDR2: WSHSY and SAAADI. CDR3 residues: CACRQPVSNTGELFF. CDR3 coding DNA: TGCGCCTGCCGACAGCCTGTATCGAACACCGGGGAGCTGTTTTTT.

This sequence joins TRBV11-2 and TRBJ1-2; 7 positions match TRBD1. The CDR3 consists of 13 residues. Germline V gene lookup returns CDR1 SGHAT and CDR2 FQNNGV. V was pared by 1 base and J by 8 bases, with 4 bases of the junction left unmatched. CDR3 bases: TGTGCCAGCAGCTTAGTCAGGGGGGACGGCTACACCTTC. It specifies CASSLVRGDGYTF.

J is TRBJ1-5 and V is TRBV2; D is perhaps TRBD1 (5 bases). Germline V CDR1 and CDR2: SNHLY, FYNNEI. V was clipped by 5 bases and J by 4 bases, with 12 bases between them. There are 14 residues in the CDR3. CDR3 nucleotide sequence: TGTGCCAGCAGTCTCCAGGGCCTTAATCAGCCCCAGCATTTT. Protein sequence: CASSLQGLNQPQHF.

The chain employs TRBV2 and TRBJ1-2; D remains ambiguous. V was pared by 6 bases and J by 12 bases, with 14 bases between. Germline CDR1 and CDR2: SNHLY and FYNNEI. This CDR3 contains 11 residues. The CDR3 reads CASRLEGINTF. As DNA, the CDR3 is TGTGCCAGCAGGTTGGAGGGCATTAACACCTTC.

The genes are TRBV7-8 and TRBJ2-2; TRBD2 might be the D (6 bases). The CDR3 is 17 residues long. V was shortened by 4 bases and J by 0 bases, with 15 bases between the two germline ends. Per germline, CDR1 SGHVS and CDR2 FQNEAQ. For the CDR3, the DNA is TGTGCCAGCAGCTCCAGGGTAGCGGTTGCGAACACCGGGGAGCTGTTTTTT. Translation: CASSSRVAVANTGELFF.